This is a list of T cell receptor beta chains from one sample in a study of cytotoxic CD8 clonotypes in ibrutinib-treated CLL. TCRdb's table, derived via immunoSEQ multiplex PCR, lists solely in-frame clones and lacks some. The sample gives about 140,000 clones, 80% of which show up once; around 7.6% is in the top ten. The sample in question was PBMCs, obtained after 36 months of ibrutinib treatment. These receptors were collected from a human donor with chronic lymphocytic leukemia. CDR3s include the opening cysteine and the closing phenylalanine or tryptophan. Each record gives: D gene, V gene, clone size, J gene, CDR3 DNA, CDR3 protein. The D gene is left open where the match is weak. Size values are once, few and many counts, or a class for expanded clones, and some rows have none.

d_gene: TRBD2
v_gene: TRBV2
abundance: .
j_gene: TRBJ2-1
CDR3nt: TGTGCCAGCAGAGGACTAGCGGGAGCTTGGTCCTACAATGAGCAGTTCTTC
CDR3aa: CASRGLAGAWSYNEQFF

d_gene: .
v_gene: TRBV6-6
abundance: few
j_gene: TRBJ1-2
CDR3nt: TGTGCCAGCAGTCGACAAAGGGAAGGCGTCGGCTACACCTTC
CDR3aa: CASSRQREGVGYTF

d_gene: .
v_gene: TRBV18
abundance: .
j_gene: TRBJ2-7
CDR3nt: TGTGCCAGCTCACCAATGGCCTCAGTGCCAATAGGGGAGCAGTACTTC
CDR3aa: CASSPMASVPIGEQYF

d_gene: TRBD2
v_gene: TRBV7-9
abundance: .
j_gene: TRBJ2-1
CDR3nt: TGTGCCAGCAGCTTAGGCGGGAGGTGGGATGAGCAGTTCTTC
CDR3aa: CASSLGGRWDEQFF

d_gene: .
v_gene: TRBV7-9
abundance: once
j_gene: TRBJ1-1
CDR3nt: TGTGCCAGCAGCTCCACTTGGGACTCGGCTTTCTTT
CDR3aa: CASSSTWDSAFF

d_gene: TRBD2
v_gene: TRBV29-1
abundance: .
j_gene: TRBJ2-1
CDR3nt: TGCAGCGTTGAGGGTGGGACTAGCGGGATTAATGAGCAGTTCTTC
CDR3aa: CSVEGGTSGINEQFF

d_gene: .
v_gene: TRBV5-4
abundance: once
j_gene: TRBJ2-4
CDR3nt: TGTGCCAGCAGCCTGGACAGTTGGGTAGCCAAAAACATTCAGTACTTC
CDR3aa: CASSLDSWVAKNIQYF

d_gene: TRBD1
v_gene: TRBV30
abundance: .
j_gene: TRBJ1-6
CDR3nt: TGTGCCTGGGGGGACAGTAATTCACCCCTCCACTTT
CDR3aa: CAWGDSNSPLHF

d_gene: .
v_gene: TRBV5-1
abundance: once
j_gene: TRBJ1-2
CDR3nt: TGCGCCAGCAAAGACAGTTCTGGACCCCATGGCTACACCTTC
CDR3aa: CASKDSSGPHGYTF

d_gene: .
v_gene: TRBV7-6
abundance: .
j_gene: TRBJ1-5
CDR3nt: TGTGCCAGCAGCTTACTGAGGGGGAATCAGCCCCAGCATTTT
CDR3aa: CASSLLRGNQPQHF

d_gene: .
v_gene: TRBV2
abundance: .
j_gene: TRBJ2-1
CDR3nt: TGTGCCAGCTTAAGGAAGTCCTACAATGAGCAGTTCTTC
CDR3aa: CASLRKSYNEQFF

d_gene: .
v_gene: TRBV5-4
abundance: .
j_gene: TRBJ2-1
CDR3nt: TGTGCCAGCAGCTTGCTAGCCAACTACAATGAGCAGTTCTTC
CDR3aa: CASSLLANYNEQFF

d_gene: TRBD2
v_gene: TRBV6-1
abundance: .
j_gene: TRBJ2-7
CDR3nt: TGTGCCAGCTGTACTAGCGGGAATCACTACGAGCAGTACTTC
CDR3aa: CASCTSGNHYEQYF

d_gene: .
v_gene: TRBV29-1
abundance: once
j_gene: TRBJ2-1
CDR3nt: TGCAGCGTTACGGACCCACTGGGCAATGAGCAGTTCTTC
CDR3aa: CSVTDPLGNEQFF

d_gene: .
v_gene: TRBV2
abundance: .
j_gene: TRBJ1-3
CDR3nt: TGTGCCAGCAGTGATTGGAGGGCGGGTGGAAACACCATATATTTT
CDR3aa: CASSDWRAGGNTIYF

d_gene: .
v_gene: TRBV30
abundance: .
j_gene: TRBJ1-1
CDR3nt: TGTGCCTGGTGTAGGGTGGCCGACACTGAAGCTTTCTTT
CDR3aa: CAWCRVADTEAFF

d_gene: TRBD1
v_gene: TRBV5-1
abundance: .
j_gene: TRBJ2-7
CDR3nt: TGCGCCAGCAGCTACCGACAGGGGGTGCCTAACCACGAGCAGTACTTC
CDR3aa: CASSYRQGVPNHEQYF

d_gene: TRBD1
v_gene: TRBV18
abundance: .
j_gene: TRBJ1-1
CDR3nt: TGTGCCAGCTCACCACCAAGGGGGCCCCACACTGAAGCTTTCTTT
CDR3aa: CASSPPRGPHTEAFF

d_gene: .
v_gene: TRBV6-6
abundance: .
j_gene: TRBJ1-2
CDR3nt: TGTGCCAGCAGCCCGGCGGTACCTTCGGGAGGCTACACCTTC
CDR3aa: CASSPAVPSGGYTF

d_gene: TRBD1
v_gene: TRBV28
abundance: .
j_gene: TRBJ1-4
CDR3nt: TGTGCCAGCCGAACAGGGGGGTTTGAAAAACTGTTTTTT
CDR3aa: CASRTGGFEKLFF

d_gene: .
v_gene: TRBV25-1
abundance: .
j_gene: TRBJ2-7
CDR3nt: TGTGCCAGCAGCGAACGCAACAGGGGGGGCTCCTACGAGCAGTACTTC
CDR3aa: CASSERNRGGSYEQYF

d_gene: TRBD1
v_gene: TRBV7-9
abundance: .
j_gene: TRBJ1-5
CDR3nt: TGTGCCAGCAGCCCCGACAGGGGCGCTCAGCCCCAGCATTTT
CDR3aa: CASSPDRGAQPQHF

d_gene: .
v_gene: TRBV7-3
abundance: .
j_gene: TRBJ2-5
CDR3nt: TGTGCCAGCAGCTTAGAAGTAGCAGAAGAGACCCAGTACTTC
CDR3aa: CASSLEVAEETQYF

d_gene: TRBD2
v_gene: TRBV7-8
abundance: .
j_gene: TRBJ2-3
CDR3nt: TGTGCCAGCAGCCAGCTGGGACTAGCGTACACAGATACGCAGTATTTT
CDR3aa: CASSQLGLAYTDTQYF

d_gene: TRBD1
v_gene: TRBV5-1
abundance: .
j_gene: TRBJ2-2
CDR3nt: TGCGCCAGCCGACAGGGGGTGAACACCGGGGAGCTGTTTTTT
CDR3aa: CASRQGVNTGELFF

d_gene: TRBD2
v_gene: TRBV12-5
abundance: .
j_gene: TRBJ2-4
CDR3nt: TGTGCTAGTGGACTTCCGGGACTAGCGGGAGTAGGGAACATTCAGTACTTC
CDR3aa: CASGLPGLAGVGNIQYF

d_gene: .
v_gene: TRBV4-1
abundance: .
j_gene: TRBJ1-5
CDR3nt: TGCGCCAGCAGCCTGGGTGCGGGTCAGGCCCAGCATTTT
CDR3aa: CASSLGAGQAQHF

d_gene: .
v_gene: TRBV6-4
abundance: few
j_gene: TRBJ2-1
CDR3nt: TGTGCCAGCAGTGAAGATGGGGAACCCTCTAATGAGCAGTTCTTC
CDR3aa: CASSEDGEPSNEQFF